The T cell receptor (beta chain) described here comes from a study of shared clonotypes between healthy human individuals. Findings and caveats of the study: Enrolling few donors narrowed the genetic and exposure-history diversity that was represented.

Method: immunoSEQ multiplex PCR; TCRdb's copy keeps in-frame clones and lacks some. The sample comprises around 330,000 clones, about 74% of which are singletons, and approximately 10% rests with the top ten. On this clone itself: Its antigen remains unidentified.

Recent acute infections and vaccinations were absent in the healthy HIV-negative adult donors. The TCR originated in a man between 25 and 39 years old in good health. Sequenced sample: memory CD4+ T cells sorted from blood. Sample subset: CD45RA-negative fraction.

CDR3 in amino acids: CASSYLAGVGADTQYF. CDR3 coding DNA: TGTGCCAGCAGTTATTTAGCGGGAGTGGGAGCAGATACGCAGTATTTT. The J gene is TRBJ2-3, the V gene TRBV6-5; TRBD2 matches 9 bases. V shed 3 bases, J shed 4 bases, and the junction held 8 bases outside the gene matches. CDR1 is MNHEY and CDR2 is SVGAGI in the germline V gene. This CDR3 comprises 16 residues.